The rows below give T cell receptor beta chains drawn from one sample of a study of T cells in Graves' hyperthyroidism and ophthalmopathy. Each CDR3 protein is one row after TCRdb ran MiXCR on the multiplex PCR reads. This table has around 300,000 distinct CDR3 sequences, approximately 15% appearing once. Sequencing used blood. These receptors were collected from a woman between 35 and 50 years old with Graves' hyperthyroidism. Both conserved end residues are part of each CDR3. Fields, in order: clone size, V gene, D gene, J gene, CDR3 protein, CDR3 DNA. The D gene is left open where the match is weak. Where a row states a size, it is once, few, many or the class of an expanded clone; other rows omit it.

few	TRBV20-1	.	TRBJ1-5	CSARGDISNQPQHF	TGCAGTGCTAGAGGGGACATTAGCAATCAGCCCCAGCATTTT
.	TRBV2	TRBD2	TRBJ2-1	CASILASGRAHEQFF	TGTGCCAGCATACTTGCAAGCGGGAGGGCCCATGAGCAGTTCTTC
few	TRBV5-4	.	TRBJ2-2	CASSRGGEMKLFF	TGTGCCAGCAGCCGAGGGGGGGAGATGAAGCTGTTTTTT
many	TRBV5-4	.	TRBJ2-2	CASSLRGGGELFF	TGTGCCAGCAGCTTAAGGGGTGGCGGGGAGCTGTTTTTT
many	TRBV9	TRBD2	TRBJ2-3	CASGTSGSLGDTQYF	TGTGCCAGCGGGACTAGCGGGTCTCTAGGAGATACGCAGTATTTT
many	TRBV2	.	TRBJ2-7	CASSDWRTRDEQYF	TGTGCCAGCAGTGACTGGCGTACTAGGGACGAGCAGTACTTC
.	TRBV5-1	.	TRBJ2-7	CASSLSHQSVNEQYF	TGCGCCAGCAGCTTGTCCCATCAGAGTGTTAACGAGCAGTACTTC
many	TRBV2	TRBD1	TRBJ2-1	CASLSSRGPEEQFF	TGTGCCAGCCTTTCTTCTAGGGGGCCTGAGGAGCAGTTCTTC
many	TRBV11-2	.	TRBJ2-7	CASSLDLAGADEQYF	TGTGCCAGCAGCTTAGATCTGGCAGGGGCTGACGAGCAGTACTTC
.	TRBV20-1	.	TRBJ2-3	CSHDSPSTDTQYF	TGCAGTCACGATTCCCCTAGCACAGATACGCAGTATTTT
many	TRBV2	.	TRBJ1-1	CAWGAGEGTEAFF	TGTGCCTGGGGGGCAGGGGAGGGCACTGAAGCTTTCTTT
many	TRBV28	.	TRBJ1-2	CASSYRVEDGYTF	TGTGCCAGCAGTTACCGGGTCGAAGATGGCTACACCTTC
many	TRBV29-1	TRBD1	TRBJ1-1	CSVDRGLYTEAFF	TGCAGCGTCGACAGGGGTTTGTACACTGAAGCTTTCTTT
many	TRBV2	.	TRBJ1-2	CASSGHNNYGYTF	TGTGCCAGCAGTGGTCACAACAACTATGGCTACACCTTC
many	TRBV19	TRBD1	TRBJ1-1	CASHEGQGASEAFF	TGTGCCAGCCACGAGGGACAGGGGGCTTCTGAAGCTTTCTTT
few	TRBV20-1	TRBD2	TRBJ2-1	CSARGLADSSVNEQFF	TGCAGTGCTAGGGGGCTAGCGGATTCATCGGTCAATGAGCAGTTCTTC
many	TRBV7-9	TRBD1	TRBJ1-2	CASSLFSSGTGVGYTF	TGTGCCAGCAGCTTATTTTCCTCTGGGACAGGCGTCGGCTACACCTTC
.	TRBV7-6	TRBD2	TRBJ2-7	CASSLAKKASGSYEQYF	TGTGCCAGCAGCTTAGCGAAAAAGGCTAGCGGGAGCTACGAGCAGTACTTC
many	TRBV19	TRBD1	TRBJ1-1	CASSNSPGTALENTEAFF	TGTGCCAGTAGTAATTCGCCGGGGACAGCCTTGGAGAACACTGAAGCTTTCTTT
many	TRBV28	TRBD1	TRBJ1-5	CASSLLQGLGQPQHF	TGTGCCAGCAGTTTATTACAGGGGTTGGGCCAGCCCCAGCATTTT
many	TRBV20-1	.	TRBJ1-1	CSARRNTEAFF	TGCAGTGCTAGACGGAACACTGAAGCTTTCTTT
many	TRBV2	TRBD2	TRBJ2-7	CASRAGLAGGGEQYF	TGTGCCAGCAGGGCCGGACTAGCGGGAGGGGGAGAGCAGTACTTC
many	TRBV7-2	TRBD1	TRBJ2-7	CATRRGQAAYEQYF	TGTGCCACTCGAAGGGGACAGGCCGCCTACGAGCAGTACTTC
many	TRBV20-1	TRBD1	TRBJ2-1	CSAREARGQSYNEQFF	TGCAGTGCTAGAGAGGCCAGGGGGCAGTCCTACAATGAGCAGTTCTTC
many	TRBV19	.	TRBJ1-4	CASSLTDEKLFF	TGTGCCAGTAGTTTGACGGATGAAAAACTGTTTTTT
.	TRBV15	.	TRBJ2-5	CATSSGAGMGQETQYF	TGTGCCACCAGCAGTGGGGCTGGGATGGGCCAAGAGACCCAGTACTTC
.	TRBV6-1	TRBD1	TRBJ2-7	CASSEGGTDLYEQYF	TGTGCCAGCAGTGAAGGTGGGACAGACCTCTACGAGCAGTACTTC
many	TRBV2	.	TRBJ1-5	CASSDIYQPQHF	TGTGCCAGCAGTGATATTTACCAGCCCCAGCATTTT
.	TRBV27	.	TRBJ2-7	CASSEGGITYEQYF	TGTGCCAGCAGCGAAGGAGGAATTACGTACGAGCAGTACTTC
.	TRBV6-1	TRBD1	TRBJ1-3	CASSDATGTAGNTIYF	TGTGCCAGCAGCGATGCGACAGGGACAGCTGGAAACACCATATATTTT
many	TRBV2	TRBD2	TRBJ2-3	CASSEGGSGFTDTQYF	TGTGCCAGCAGTGAAGGCGGTAGCGGGTTCACAGATACGCAGTATTTT
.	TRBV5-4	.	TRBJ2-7	CASSFKGAYEQYF	TGTGCCAGCAGCTTTAAGGGAGCCTACGAGCAGTACTTC
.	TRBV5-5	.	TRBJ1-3	CASSTRGLSGNTIYF	TGTGCCAGCAGCACCAGGGGCCTCTCTGGAAACACCATATATTTT
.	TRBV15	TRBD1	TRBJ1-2	CATSRLGQKPNYGYTF	TGTGCCACCAGCAGACTGGGACAGAAACCTAACTATGGCTACACCTTC
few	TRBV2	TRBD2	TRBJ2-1	CASSGGASGSLYDEQFF	TGTGCCAGCAGTGGGGGGGCTAGCGGGAGTTTGTACGATGAGCAGTTCTTC
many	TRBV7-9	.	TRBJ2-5	CASSSGDKETQYF	TGTGCCAGCAGCTCGGGAGACAAGGAGACCCAGTACTTC
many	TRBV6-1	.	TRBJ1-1	CAITGHPNTEAFF	TGTGCCATCACGGGACACCCGAACACTGAAGCTTTCTTT
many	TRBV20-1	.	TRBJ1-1	CSARANQNTEAFF	TGCAGTGCTAGGGCGAACCAGAACACTGAAGCTTTCTTT
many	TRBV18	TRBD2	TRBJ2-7	CASSERGTYEQYF	TGTGCCAGCTCAGAGCGGGGGACCTACGAGCAGTACTTC
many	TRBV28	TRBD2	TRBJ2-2	CASSYSGTSVTGELFF	TGTGCCAGCAGTTACTCCGGGACTAGCGTGACCGGGGAGCTGTTTTTT
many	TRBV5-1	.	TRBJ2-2	CASSLGALTGELFF	TGCGCCAGCAGCTTGGGAGCTCTCACCGGGGAGCTGTTTTTT
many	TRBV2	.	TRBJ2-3	CASTGATDTQYF	TGTGCCAGCACCGGCGCCACAGATACGCAGTATTTT
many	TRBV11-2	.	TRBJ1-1	CASSLTDNTEAFF	TGTGCCAGCAGCTTAACGGATAACACTGAAGCTTTCTTT
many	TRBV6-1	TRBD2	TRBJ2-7	CASSGGLAGGYEQYF	TGTGCCAGCAGTGGGGGACTAGCGGGAGGCTACGAGCAGTACTTC
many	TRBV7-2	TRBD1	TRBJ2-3	CASSLTGPRRTQYF	TGTGCCAGCAGCTTGACAGGGCCCCGCCGTACGCAGTATTTT
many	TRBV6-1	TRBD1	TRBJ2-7	CASSGGDRGLISYEQYF	TGTGCCAGCAGCGGAGGGGACAGGGGTCTTATCTCCTACGAGCAGTACTTC
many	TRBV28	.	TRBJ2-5	CASSPPWGGGKETQYF	TGTGCCAGCAGTCCTCCCTGGGGAGGTGGTAAAGAGACCCAGTACTTC
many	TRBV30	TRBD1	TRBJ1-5	CAWSVSGTGNSPQHF	TGTGCCTGGAGTGTCTCCGGGACAGGGAATTCGCCCCAGCATTTT
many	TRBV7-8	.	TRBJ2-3	CASSVDGDLGNTQYF	TGTGCCAGCAGCGTCGACGGAGACCTCGGGAATACGCAGTATTTT
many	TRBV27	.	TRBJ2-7	CASNPTGGARSYEQYF	TGTGCCAGCAACCCGACTGGGGGCGCCCGCTCCTACGAGCAGTACTTC
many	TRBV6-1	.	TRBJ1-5	CASENLRGIYQPQHF	TGTGCCAGCGAGAACCTAAGGGGGATTTATCAGCCCCAGCATTTT
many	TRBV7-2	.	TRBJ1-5	CASSPGLAYNQPQHF	TGTGCCAGCAGCCCCGGGTTGGCGTACAATCAGCCCCAGCATTTT
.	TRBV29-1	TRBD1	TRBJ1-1	CSAALTGGGTEAFF	TGCAGCGCCGCCTTGACAGGGGGGGGCACTGAAGCTTTCTTT
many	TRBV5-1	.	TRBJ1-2	CASSLGTTGRLGYTF	TGCGCCAGCAGCTTAGGGACTACAGGTCGCCTGGGCTACACCTTC